The 12 T cell receptor beta chains below all came from one sample that was sequenced in a study of identical twins. Via MiXCR, TCRdb re-called the 5' RACE reads, giving one row per CDR3 protein. The sample holds about 810,000 distinct CDR3 sequences, 10% to 15% seen once. The data were also submitted as part of a second study, on yellow fever vaccine responses in identical twins.

Sequenced input: PBMCs. The receptors come from a woman between 18 and 30 years old in good health.

This clonotype was seen more than once but under ten times. The chain links TRBV20-1 to TRBJ1-3; TRBD1 might be the D (5 bases). The CDR3 loop spans 14 amino acids. Between the trimmed V and J ends, which lost 1 base and 4 bases, there was a span of 11 bases. Germline values: CDR1 DFQATT, CDR2 SNEGSKA (reference sequence). CDR3 bases: TGCAGTGCTAGAGCCCCGGGACGAGGAAACACCATATATTTT. It is translated as CSARAPGRGNTIYF.

This clonotype turned up a few times. The rearrangement joins TRBV20-1 to TRBJ2-1, with 10 positions matching TRBD2. CDR1 is DFQATT, CDR2 SNEGSKA, per germline (reference sequence). This CDR3 has 14 residues. After removal of 5 bases from V and 9 bases from J, the junction contained 10 bases not matched to a gene. CDR3 coding DNA: TGCAGTGCTGCAGCGGGAGGGCGTTATAGTGAGCAGTTCTTC. Its protein is CSAAAGGRYSEQFF.

The chain joins TRBV6-5 to TRBJ1-4, with D possibly being TRBD1 (6 bases). This CDR3 has 12 amino acids. The V end was cut by 6 bases, the J end by 7 bases, with 9 bases between. Germline V gene lookup returns CDR1 MNHEY and CDR2 SVGAGI. The CDR3 bases are TGTGCCAGCAGCGTCAGGGGTGAAAAACTGTTTTTT. Translated, it gives CASSVRGEKLFF.

This clonotype was detected ten times or more. The genes are TRBV10-3 and TRBJ2-7; perhaps D is TRBD1 or TRBD2 (6 bases each). Trimming removed 8 bases from V and 5 bases from J, with 28 bases in between. CDR1 ENHRY and CDR2 SYGVKD come from the germline V gene. The CDR3 sequence is 17 residues long. The CDR3 region has the DNA TGTGCCATCGGGGGGCAGTCCGGGTCGTTACCTACCCACGAGCAGTACTTC. This sequence encodes CAIGGQSGSLPTHEQYF.

This clonotype came up a few times. This chain joins TRBV25-1 and TRBJ2-7; possibly TRBD1 or TRBD2 for D (5 bases each). CDR1 and CDR2 (germline): MGHDK, SYGVNS. This CDR3 is 14 amino acids long. V was clipped by 1 base and J by 1 base, with 8 bases between them. As DNA, the CDR3 is TGTGCCAGCAGTGAATTGGGACCATCCTACGAGCAGTACTTC. Amino acid sequence: CASSELGPSYEQYF.

The chain combines TRBV5-6 with TRBJ1-1; no firm D call. CDR1 and CDR2 from the germline V gene are SGHDT and YYEEEE. CDR3 length: 13 amino acids. V was pared by 5 bases and J by 2 bases, with 10 bases between. The CDR3 DNA reads as TGTGCCAGCAGTCGGAGAATAAACACTGAAGCTTTCTTT. Translating gives CASSRRINTEAFF.

The sample holds a few counts of this clonotype. The chain is built from TRBV15 and TRBJ1-2, with 7 bases that match TRBD1. The trim removed 6 bases at V and 3 bases at J, leaving 7 bases unmatched. The CDR3 has 14 amino acids. CDR1 is LNHNV, CDR2 YYDKDF, per germline (reference sequence). The CDR3 region has the DNA TGTGCCACCAGTCCGGACAGGCCTGACTATGGCTACACCTTC. Encoded protein: CATSPDRPDYGYTF.

The chain is built from TRBV4-1 and TRBJ1-5, with 9 bases identical to TRBD1. Germline V gene data show CDR1 as MGHRA and CDR2 as YSYEKL. Losses at the gene ends were 3 bases for V and 6 bases for J; bases not matched to a gene: 3. This CDR3 has 14 amino acids. For the CDR3, the DNA is TGCGCCAGCAGCCACCCGGGACAGGGTCAGCCCCAGCATTTT. It translates to CASSHPGQGQPQHF.

This clonotype was seen only a few times. The V call is TRBV2, the J call TRBJ2-1; D perhaps matches TRBD2 (5 bases). V was trimmed by 2 bases and J by 0 bases, leaving 11 bases between them. This CDR3 contains 16 residues. Germline V lookup: CDR1 SNHLY, CDR2 FYNNEI. CDR3 bases: TGTGCCAGCAGTGAATGGAGCGGAAGCTCCTACAATGAGCAGTTCTTC. This translates into CASSEWSGSSYNEQFF.

This chain uses TRBV5-1 with TRBJ2-6; 9 positions match TRBD1. Germline values: CDR1 SGHRS, CDR2 YFSETQ. J lost 9 bases, V lost 4 bases, and 8 bases had no gene match. The CDR3 extends over 15 amino acids. CDR3 loop: CASSRQGQGVNVLTF. The CDR3 coding sequence is TGCGCCAGCAGCCGCCAGGGACAGGGAGTCAACGTCCTGACTTTC. Variable domain in full (rest from reference TRBV5-1 and TRBJ2-6): KAGVTQTPRYLIKTRGQQVTLSCSPISGHRSVSWYQQTPGQGLQFLFEYFSETQRNKGNFPGRFSGRQFSNSRSEMNVSTLELGDSALYLCASSRQGQGVNVLTFGAGSRLTVL.

This chain links TRBV6-2 or TRBV6-3 with TRBJ2-5; TRBD1 matches 7 bases. CDR1 and CDR2 (germline): MNHEY, SVGEGT. The CDR3 consists of 17 residues. V lost 4 bases and J lost 2; bases outside the gene matches: 13. In DNA, the CDR3 is TGTGCCAGCAGTTCCCTTCGCCGGGACAGAGATCAAGAGACCCAGTACTTC. Translated, it gives CASSSLRRDRDQETQYF.

The chain is built from TRBV1 and TRBJ2-5; no DNA check was done on the table's D call, TRBD1. TRBV1 is reported as a pseudogene. This CDR3 spans 11 amino acids. The CDR3 DNA reads TGCACCAGCAGCCAAGATTGGGCGCAGTACTTC. Translation gives CTSSQDWAQYF.